This T cell receptor (beta chain) was recorded in a study of regulatory T cells in long-lasting Graves disease. Study outcomes and limitations: It was in persistent disease that TRBV28, TRBJ1-2 and TRBJ2-5 were favored. Persistent patients shared more public clonotypes (about 2,700) than newly diagnosed patients (about 1,000).

CDR3 length equals 15 residues. J lost 6 bases, V lost 4 bases, and 6 bases had no gene match. Germline assignment: CDR1 SGHRS and CDR2 YFSETQ. Time point of the sample: newly diagnosed GD, antithyroid drugs for less than 3 months. Extracted RNA from PBMCs served as the source of the TCR library. iRepertoire HTBI primers and Arm-PCR of CDR3 regions built TCR beta libraries. TCRdb independently ran MiXCR on the multiplex PCR reads; one entry per CDR3 protein. The sample lists around 500,000 distinct CDR3 sequences, approximately 12% seen once, with about 10% in the top ten. This clonotype was seen repeatedly, ten times or more. Antigen: not known. This sample also appeared in a second study, on T cells in Graves' hyperthyroidism and ophthalmopathy.

This TCR derives from a man aged 25-40 years with Graves disease. Sequencing was performed on peripheral blood mononuclear cells (PBMCs), taken at new diagnosis, from a patient treated with antithyroid drugs. This rearrangement joins TRBV5-1 to TRBJ2-1; 11 bases are shared with TRBD2. The CDR3 is CASSPPLAGGNEQFF. The CDR3 DNA is TGCGCCAGCAGCCCCCCCCTAGCGGGAGGCAATGAGCAGTTCTTC.